A single sample gave rise to the 22 T cell receptor beta chains below, sequenced in a study of T cell responses to AZD1222 COVID-19 vaccine (dated by TCRdb to about 2021). Preparation of the library involved the immunoSEQ multiplex PCR assay. This immuneACCESS table, as held by TCRdb, lists in-frame sequences with V and J called but not all clones. Of the missing ones, under half trace to an unresolved V gene in checked studies; the others have no known cause. A total of some 150,000 clones appear in this sample, roughly 87% of them only once. Under 5.5% of the sample goes to the ten largest clones. The label giving this sample's time point can be read as: about 28 days (+/-7) after the second vaccine dose. Reading the label with the study, this specimen's treatment or condition is: meningococcal conjugate vaccine given as trial control. Sequenced material: peripheral blood, taken 28 days after the second dose of the MenACWY control vaccine. Every receptor here comes from an adult who received the MenACWY meningococcal vaccine as a control.

The CDR3 loop reads CASSQAGHSTGELFF. The CDR3 region has the DNA TGCGCCAGCAGCCAAGCGGGACACAGCACCGGGGAGCTGTTTTTT. The rearrangement uses TRBV4-3 and TRBJ2-2; D may be TRBD1 (6 bases). CDR3 length equals 15 residues. CDR1 and CDR2 (germline): LGHNA, YSLEER. Trimming took 1 base from V and 4 from J, leaving 10 bases between them.

In DNA, the CDR3 is TGTGCCAGCAGCGTAGCGCCTCTCTCGGATACGCAGTATTTT. This translates into CASSVAPLSDTQYF. The chain combines TRBV9 with TRBJ2-3; D gene ambiguous. The germline gives CDR1 SGDLS, CDR2 YYNGEE. The ends were cut back, 0 bases at V and 6 bases at J, with 11 bases in the middle. The CDR3 is made up of 14 amino acids.

This chain uses TRBV7-3 with TRBJ1-2; no clear D. The CDR3 sequence is 14 residues long. Trimming removed 2 bases at V and 9 bases at J, with 16 bases between. In germline, CDR1 is SGHTA, CDR2 FQGTGA. This CDR3 reads CASSLAPAADRYTF. The CDR3 DNA reads as TGTGCCAGCAGCTTAGCCCCGGCGGCAGATCGCTACACCTTC.

In its sample, this clone was seen a few times. J is TRBJ2-7 and V is TRBV6-5; D unclear. This CDR3 region has 16 residues. Trimming took off 0 bases at V and 0 bases at J, with 12 bases between the two ends. The germline gives CDR1 MNHEY, CDR2 SVGAGI. The CDR3 spells CASSYSVTALSYEQYF. CDR3 DNA: TGTGCCAGCAGTTACTCGGTGACGGCACTCTCCTACGAGCAGTACTTC.

The chain combines TRBV7-8 with TRBJ1-6; TRBD1 is a possible D gene (5 bases). V lost 10 bases to trimming and J lost 8 bases, with 18 bases between them. This CDR3 has 14 residues. CDR1 is SGHVS, CDR2 FQNEAQ, per germline. CDR3 amino acids: CATLIQGKDSPLHF. The CDR3 bases are TGTGCCACCCTTATTCAGGGTAAAGATTCACCCCTCCACTTT.

This clone was seen only a few times. The J gene is TRBJ1-4, the V gene TRBV28, with D uncertain. This CDR3 is 14 amino acids long. Deletions cut 3 bases from V and 1 base from J, with 6 bases between. Germline V gene data show CDR1 as MDHEN and CDR2 as SYDVKM. This CDR3 is CASSFPGTNEKLFF. In DNA form, the CDR3 reads TGTGCCAGCAGTTTTCCGGGAACTAATGAAAAACTGTTTTTT.

This chain links TRBV5-4 with TRBJ1-2, with D hard to call. CDR3 length: 15 amino acids. Trimming removed 0 bases at V and 8 bases at J, with 17 bases between. CDR1 and CDR2 from the germline V gene are SGHNT and YYREEE (reference sequence). CDR3 in amino acids: CASSLVDPSTGGYTF. CDR3 in DNA: TGTGCCAGCAGCTTGGTCGACCCCTCGACGGGAGGCTACACCTTC.

V usage is TRBV2 and J usage is TRBJ1-1, with 9 positions matching TRBD1. V shed 1 base and J 5 bases; nucleotides not matched to a gene: 5. Germline assignment: CDR1 SNHLY and CDR2 FYNNEI. The CDR3 runs to 15 residues. The CDR3 is CASSEGGQGGTEAFF. The CDR3 DNA reads TGTGCCAGCAGTGAAGGGGGACAGGGAGGAACTGAAGCTTTCTTT.

This sequence joins TRBV9 and TRBJ2-3; TRBD2 matches at 9 bases. The CDR3 runs 17 residues. Germline loops: CDR1 SGDLS, CDR2 YYNGEE. V shed 4 bases, J shed 2 bases, and the junction held 11 bases outside the gene matches. The CDR3 nucleotides are TGTGCCAGCAGCCTAGCGGGATCCTTGACTTTCACAGATACGCAGTATTTT. Translating it yields CASSLAGSLTFTDTQYF.

V gene TRBV19 combines with J gene TRBJ1-6, with D possibly matching TRBD1 (6 bases). V was shortened by 5 bases and J by 8 bases, with 19 bases between the two germline ends. The CDR3 contains 16 residues. Per the germline V gene, CDR1 is LNHDA and CDR2 is SQIVND (reference sequence). The CDR3 sequence is CASSQPGRGGDSPLHF. CDR3 DNA: TGTGCCAGTAGTCAACCGGGACGAGGGGGTGATTCACCCCTCCACTTT.

The chain couples TRBV11-3 to TRBJ2-1; TRBD2 matches at 13 bases. The germline gives CDR1 SGHNT, CDR2 YENEEA. CDR3 length: 17 amino acids. The J segment lost 4 bases and the V segment lost 7 bases, leaving 10 bases of the junction unmatched. The CDR3 loop is CASTPWGLAGTYNEQFF. The CDR3 DNA is TGTGCCAGCACCCCCTGGGGACTAGCGGGGACGTACAATGAGCAGTTCTTC.

The chain combines TRBV5-1 with TRBJ1-1; D remains unclear. CDR3 length equals 12 residues. V was shortened by 5 bases and J by 2 bases, with 7 bases between the two germline ends. Germline CDR1 reads SGHRS; CDR2 reads YFSETQ. The CDR3 region is CASRFGNTEAFF. CDR3 DNA sequence: TGCGCCAGCAGGTTTGGTAACACTGAAGCTTTCTTT.

The chain combines TRBV16 with TRBJ1-2, with D possibly being TRBD1 (6 bases). Trimming took off 4 bases at V and 4 bases at J, with 16 bases between the two ends. The CDR3 is 15 amino acids. CDR1 is KGHSY, CDR2 FQNENV, per germline. CDR3: CASSPTGGRGYGYTF. For the CDR3, the DNA is TGTGCCAGCAGCCCTACCGGGGGCAGGGGCTATGGCTACACCTTC. The full variable domain, completed using reference TRBV16 and TRBJ1-2, is GEEVAQTPKHLVRGEGQKAKLYCAPIKGHSYVFWYQQVLKNEFKFLISFQNENVFDETGMPKERFSAKCLPNSPCSLEIQATKLEDSAVYFCASSPTGGRGYGYTFGSGTRLTVV.

This clone came up once. The chain is built from TRBV5-5 and TRBJ1-4; 7 bases line up with TRBD1. This CDR3 is built from 15 residues. Unmatched junction bases numbered 10, after V lost 6 bases and J lost 5 bases. In germline, CDR1 is SGHKS, CDR2 YYEKEE (reference sequence). The chain's CDR3 is CASTRGWTGNEKLFF. The CDR3 DNA sequence: TGTGCCAGCACCCGGGGTTGGACAGGAAATGAAAAACTGTTTTTT.

The chain carries TRBV19 and TRBJ2-2, with D unclear. Germline loops: CDR1 LNHDA, CDR2 SQIVND (reference sequence). The CDR3 has 13 amino acids. The ends were cut back, 9 bases at V and 0 bases at J, with 8 bases in the middle. CDR3 DNA: TGTGCCAGCAGGACCGCGAACACCGGGGAGCTGTTTTTT. It encodes CASRTANTGELFF.

This rearrangement joins TRBV5-4 to TRBJ1-3; D is undetermined. The CDR3 runs to 12 residues. CDR1 and CDR2 from the germline V gene are SGHNT and YYREEE (reference sequence). V gave up 4 bases and J gave up 4 bases, with 6 bases separating them. The CDR3 nucleotides are TGTGCCAGCAGCCCCCCAGGAAACACCATATATTTT. It specifies CASSPPGNTIYF.

The chain recombines TRBV4-3 with TRBJ2-7, with D perhaps being TRBD1 or TRBD2 (5 bases each). The CDR3 has 17 residues. Germline V gives CDR1 LGHNA, CDR2 YSLEER. V was cut by 1 base and J by 0 bases, with 16 bases left in between. The CDR3 DNA is TGCGCCAGCAGCCAAGCGAGGGCCGGGACGGACTCCTACGAGCAGTACTTC. Translating gives CASSQARAGTDSYEQYF.

The V and J genes are TRBV3-1 (or the pseudogene TRBV3-2) and TRBJ1-2; no clear D gene. CDR1 is LGHDT and CDR2 is YNNKEL in the germline V gene (reference sequence). Trimming took off 0 bases at V and 4 bases at J, with 12 bases between the two ends. The CDR3 is 15 residues long. Here the CDR3 reads CASSQDVTSAYGYTF. Here the CDR3 DNA reads TGTGCCAGCAGCCAAGATGTGACAAGCGCCTATGGCTACACCTTC.

This chain connects TRBV6-1 to TRBJ2-1; 10 bases line up with TRBD2. CDR3 length equals 14 residues. V lost 4 bases to trimming and J lost 9 bases; unmatched junction nucleotides: 6. Germline CDR1 MNHNS, CDR2 SASEGT. As DNA, the CDR3 is TGTGCCAGCAGTGCAGCGGGAGGGTGGGCTGAGCAGTTCTTC. It translates to CASSAAGGWAEQFF.

The chain combines TRBV4-2 with TRBJ1-2; a weak D match, TRBD1 (5 bases). Germline V gene data show CDR1 as LGHNA and CDR2 as YNFKEQ. The CDR3 is 12 amino acids. V was pared by 1 base and J by 6 bases, with 6 bases between. The CDR3 coding sequence is TGTGCCAGCAGCCAAGGAGGGGATGGCTACACCTTC. This translates into CASSQGGDGYTF.

This clone showed up just once. The genes are TRBV28 and TRBJ2-1, with 7 bases identical to TRBD2. The J segment lost 8 bases and the V segment lost 4 bases, leaving 5 bases of the junction unmatched. The CDR3 covers 13 residues. The V gene's germline CDR1 is MDHEN and CDR2 SYDVKM. CDR3 sequence (DNA): TGTGCCAGCAGTTCCCCGGGGGGTGATGAGCAGTTCTTC. It encodes CASSSPGGDEQFF. Complete variable domain (other parts from reference TRBV28 and TRBJ2-1): DVKVTQSSRYLVKRTGEKVFLECVQDMDHENMFWYRQDPGLGLRLIYFSYDVKMKEKGDIPEGYSVSREKKERFSLILESASTNQTSMYLCASSSPGGDEQFFGPGTRLTVL.

J is TRBJ1-2 and V is TRBV5-6, with 8 bases fitting TRBD1. The V gene end was trimmed by 3 bases and the J gene end by 4 bases; junction bases not matched to a gene: 5. The germline V gene encodes CDR1 SGHDT and CDR2 YYEEEE. The CDR3 contains 14 residues. CDR3 coding DNA: TGTGCCAGCAGCTGGACAGGGAGGACCTATGGCTACACCTTC. Its translation is CASSWTGRTYGYTF.